This T cell receptor (beta chain) was documented in a study of CD8 T cells in Susac syndrome. Both CD4+ and CD8+ T cells were negatively isolated, and TEMRA cells underwent FACS enrichment. Reverse transcription used roughly 0.5 to 1 ug RNA and random hexamers. Coverage of TCR beta CDR3 amplification by immunoSEQ multiplex PCR extended to 54 Vbeta and 13 Jbeta. TCRdb re-derived calls from the immunoSEQ multiplex PCR reads in MiXCR, one entry per CDR3 protein. The sample contains 55,000 to 85,000 distinct CDR3 sequences, 96% of which appear only once. The TCR originated in a human donor with multiple sclerosis. Sequenced material: CD4+ T cells from PBMCs.

This chain's CDR3 is CASSPWSDRVNTEAFF. Here the CDR3 DNA reads TGTGCCAGCAGTCCGTGGTCGGACAGGGTAAACACTGAAGCTTTCTTT. V and J are TRBV12-3 or TRBV12-4 and TRBJ1-1; 8 nucleotides align to TRBD1. J lost 2 bases, V lost 5 bases, and 10 bases had no gene match. The CDR3 covers 16 residues.